These 18 T cell receptor beta chains were all obtained from the same sample, sequenced in a study of cytomegalovirus exposure and HLA in healthy donors. Clones were read by immunoSEQ multiplex PCR, and TCRdb kept only the in-frame ones, dropping some. The table includes roughly 190,000 clones, approximately 86% detected once. The specimen sequenced was PBMCs. Every receptor here comes from a man younger than 45 in good health and CMV-seropositive.

The chain combines TRBV7-6 with TRBJ2-7; D is possibly TRBD1 (5 bases). V gave up 0 bases and J gave up 2 bases, with 8 bases separating them. The CDR3 consists of 14 residues. Germline-derived CDR1 and CDR2 are SGHVS and FNYEAQ. CDR3 residues: CASSLAGPPYEQYF. The CDR3 DNA follows: TGTGCCAGCAGCTTAGCGGGGCCTCCCTACGAGCAGTACTTC.

This clone was picked up a small number of times. The genes are TRBV5-1 and TRBJ1-5; the D gene is possibly TRBD1 (5 bases). Germline CDR1 SGHRS, CDR2 YFSETQ. The CDR3 has 16 amino acids. V dropped 2 bases and J dropped 1 base, with 13 bases sitting between them. Written as DNA, the CDR3 is TGCGCCAGCAGCTTAACCGGGACGGGGAGCAATCAGCCCCAGCATTTT. Encoded protein: CASSLTGTGSNQPQHF.

Comment on this clone: The sample has other DNA sequences that encode this CDR3 too. This CDR3 is CASSRDRDYGYTF. The CDR3 DNA reads TGTGCCAGTAGCCGGGACAGGGACTATGGCTACACCTTC. The chain uses TRBV19 and TRBJ1-2; 9 bases fit TRBD1. V gave up 6 bases and J gave up 3 bases; unmatched junction bases: 2. Germline V gene data show CDR1 as LNHDA and CDR2 as SQIVND (reference sequence). CDR3 length: 13 amino acids.

V gene TRBV11-1 combines with J gene TRBJ2-1; no definite D call. The CDR3 consists of 16 residues. In germline, CDR1 is SGHAT, CDR2 FQDESV (reference sequence). The V end lost 1 base, the J end lost 0 bases, and 10 bases lay between the germline ends. The CDR3 DNA reads as TGTGCCAGCAGCTTAGGTCCACCGAGCTCCTACAATGAGCAGTTCTTC. Its protein is CASSLGPPSSYNEQFF.

The chain couples TRBV6-5 to TRBJ1-1; 7 nucleotides match TRBD1. The CDR3 has 16 amino acids. Trimming at V came to 2 bases and at J to 3 bases, leaving 9 bases not matched to a gene. Germline V gene sequence: CDR1 MNHEY, CDR2 SVGAGI. This CDR3 reads CASSYPAQTGHTEAFF. The CDR3 region has the DNA TGTGCCAGCAGTTACCCGGCCCAGACAGGGCACACTGAAGCTTTCTTT.

V is TRBV7-2 and J is TRBJ2-3; no reliable D call. CDR3 length equals 15 residues. V gave up 1 base and J gave up 6 bases, with 14 bases separating them. Germline CDR1 SGHTA, CDR2 FQGNSA. CDR3 coding DNA: TGTGCCAGCAGCTTAGGGTATGGGCAGTCGGATACGCAGTATTTT. It encodes CASSLGYGQSDTQYF.

This CDR3 is CASSGLAGREQYF. The CDR3, as DNA: TGTGCCAGCAGTGGACTAGCGGGGAGAGAGCAGTACTTC. The genes are TRBV27 and TRBJ2-7, with 12 nucleotides matching TRBD2. J lost 7 bases, V lost 5 bases, and 3 bases had no gene match. CDR3 length: 13 amino acids. Germline V gene lookup returns CDR1 MNHEY and CDR2 SMNVEV (reference sequence).

The chain employs TRBV7-3 and TRBJ2-2, with 7 positions matching TRBD2. The V and J ends lost 5 bases and 3 bases, in that order; junction bases with no gene match: 12. CDR1 and CDR2 from the germline V gene are SGHTA and FQGTGA. There are 17 residues in the CDR3. CDR3 sequence (DNA): TGTGCCAGCAGCCCCCTACTGATGGGGGGGTACACCGGGGAGCTGTTTTTT. This translates into CASSPLLMGGYTGELFF.

The rearrangement uses TRBV27 and TRBJ2-1, with 9 bases aligning to TRBD2. Germline lookup yields CDR1 MNHEY and CDR2 SMNVEV (reference sequence). The CDR3 covers 16 residues. Unmatched junction bases numbered 7, after V lost 2 bases and J lost 5 bases. DNA for the CDR3: TGTGCCAGCAGTTTAGTTAGCGGGGGCCCTGACAATGAGCAGTTCTTC. Translated, it gives CASSLVSGGPDNEQFF.

This chain joins TRBV19 and TRBJ2-5; D is uncertain. V lost 1 base and J lost 1, with 4 bases in between. This CDR3 spans 13 amino acids. Germline V gene lookup returns CDR1 LNHDA and CDR2 SQIVND (reference sequence). The CDR3 protein is CASSIGLQETQYF. The CDR3 DNA reads as TGTGCCAGTAGTATAGGACTCCAAGAGACCCAGTACTTC.

The V and J genes are TRBV5-1 and TRBJ1-6; maybe TRBD1 (5 bases). Germline V gives CDR1 SGHRS, CDR2 YFSETQ. The germline V and J ends were trimmed by 3 bases and 7 bases, with 17 bases remaining between them. The length of the CDR3 is 16 residues. For the CDR3, the DNA is TGCGCCAGCAGCTCAACCCTGGGAGGGGCGAATTCACCCCTCCACTTT. Amino acid sequence: CASSSTLGGANSPLHF.

This sequence joins TRBV13 and TRBJ1-5; D gene uncertain. V lost 2 bases and J 1 base, leaving 3 bases between the germline ends. Germline V gene sequence: CDR1 PRHDT, CDR2 FYEKMQ (reference sequence). This CDR3 has 13 amino acids. The chain's CDR3 is CASSLWSNQPQHF. The CDR3 region has the DNA TGTGCCAGCAGCTTATGGAGCAATCAGCCCCAGCATTTT.

The V gene is TRBV9, the J gene TRBJ2-5; 12 bases map to TRBD2. The V gene end was trimmed by 3 bases and the J gene end by 2 bases; junction bases not matched to a gene: 2. The CDR3 runs to 15 residues. Germline CDR1 SGDLS, CDR2 YYNGEE. CDR3 sequence (DNA): TGTGCCAGCAGCGCCGGGACTAGCGGGCAAGAGACCCAGTACTTC. Its translation is CASSAGTSGQETQYF. The variable domain in full, completed from reference TRBV9 and TRBJ2-5, reads DSGVTQTPKHLITATGQRVTLRCSPRSGDLSVYWYQQSLDQGLQFLIQYYNGEERAKGNILERFSAQQFPDLHSELNLSSLELGDSALYFCASSAGTSGQETQYFGPGTRLLVL.

This chain connects TRBV30 to TRBJ2-3, with D unresolved. Germline V CDR1 and CDR2: GTSNPN, SVGIG (reference sequence). V lost 0 bases, J lost 5 bases, and 3 bases lay in between. The CDR3 has 11 amino acids. CDR3 coding DNA: TGTGCCTGGAGTGTATTAGATACGCAGTATTTT. Residues: CAWSVLDTQYF. Using reference TRBV30 and TRBJ2-3 for the parts outside the CDR3, the full variable domain is SQTIHQWPATLVQPVGSPLSLECTVEGTSNPNLYWYRQAAGRGLQLLFYSVGIGQISSEVPQNLSASRPQDRQFILSSKKLLLSDSGFYLCAWSVLDTQYFGPGTRLTVL.

The chain employs TRBV4-1 and TRBJ2-2, with D tentatively TRBD2 (6 bases). Germline V gene data show CDR1 as MGHRA and CDR2 as YSYEKL. V was pared by 1 base and J by 5 bases, with 14 bases between. The CDR3 spans 16 residues. This CDR3 reads CASSQVGAGLTGELFF. For the CDR3, the DNA is TGCGCCAGCAGCCAAGTTGGAGCGGGCCTTACCGGGGAGCTGTTTTTT.

The chain is built from TRBV25-1 and TRBJ2-5, with 7 bases aligning to TRBD1. From germline, CDR1 is MGHDK and CDR2 SYGVNS. CDR3 length: 16 amino acids. J gave up 3 bases and V 4 bases, and 11 bases lay outside the gene matches. In DNA form, the CDR3 reads TGTGCCAGCAGTGCATACCTGGGCACAGGGGAAGAGACCCAGTACTTC. This sequence encodes CASSAYLGTGEETQYF.

The genes are TRBV19 and TRBJ1-5; the match to TRBD1 covers 10 bases. V was clipped by 5 bases and J by 0 bases; unmatched bases: 13. The CDR3 covers 19 residues. CDR1 and CDR2 from the germline V gene are LNHDA and SQIVND (reference sequence). DNA for the CDR3: TGTGCCAGTAGTTCTGACCGGGACAGGGGTAGGAATAGCAATCAGCCCCAGCATTTT. This codes for CASSSDRDRGRNSNQPQHF.

The V call is TRBV7-2, the J call TRBJ1-2; D remains ambiguous. Per germline, CDR1 SGHTA and CDR2 FQGNSA. Deletions cut 2 bases from V and 7 bases from J, with 14 bases between. There are 14 residues in the CDR3. CDR3 DNA sequence: TGTGCCAGCAGCTTAACGGGCCTTGCGCGTGGCTACACCTTC. Translation: CASSLTGLARGYTF.